These 24 T cell receptor beta chains were sequenced from one sample in a study of T cells in tumors after PD-1 blockade (dated by TCRdb to the late 2010s). The intended sense of this specimen's time point label: after anti-PD-1 therapy. The library was obtained by the immunoSEQ multiplex PCR assay. Not all clones reach the TCRdb copy of this immuneACCESS table, which keeps in-frame sequences only. Checked studies attribute under half of the gap to unresolved V genes and leave the rest unexplained. This sample gives roughly 13,000 clones in total; about 66% of them show up just once. The ten most abundant clones make up roughly 30% of the sample. The specimen was tumor tissue, collected after anti-PD-1 treatment. Receptors were obtained from a human donor with cutaneous squamous cell carcinoma.

The chain carries TRBV6-5 and TRBJ2-1; D may correspond to TRBD1 or TRBD2 (5 bases each). The CDR3 is 15 residues long. Trimming pared 5 bases from V and 4 bases from J, leaving 15 bases between. Germline V lookup: CDR1 MNHEY, CDR2 SVGAGI. The CDR3 nucleotides are TGTGCCAGCAGTCCGGGACCTGACCCGTACAATGAGCAGTTCTTC. Translating gives CASSPGPDPYNEQFF.

This rearrangement joins TRBV27 to TRBJ2-1; 10 nucleotides agree with TRBD2. J was trimmed by 4 bases and V by 3 bases; bases with no gene match: 6. Germline V gene sequence: CDR1 MNHEY, CDR2 SMNVEV (reference sequence). CDR3 length: 16 amino acids. CDR3 loop: CASSFSSSGGYNEQFF. The CDR3 nucleotides read TGTGCCAGCAGTTTTAGTTCTAGCGGGGGTTACAATGAGCAGTTCTTC.

This clone turned up a few times. This chain joins TRBV14 and TRBJ1-2, with D possibly being TRBD1 (5 bases). This CDR3 is 14 amino acids long. Trimming pared 1 base from V and 5 bases from J, leaving 11 bases between. The germline CDR1 and CDR2 sequences are SGHDN and FVKESK. The CDR3, as DNA: TGTGCCAGCAGCCAAGCAGGGATTTCGTATGGCTACACCTTC. This translates into CASSQAGISYGYTF.

The genes are TRBV4-2 and TRBJ1-6; D unresolved. The CDR3 extends over 11 amino acids. Germline V gene lookup returns CDR1 LGHNA and CDR2 YNFKEQ. V was cut by 5 bases and J by 16 bases, with 12 bases left in between. In DNA form, the CDR3 reads TGTGCCAGCAGCGGGGAGGGCCCACTCCACTTT. Its protein product is CASSGEGPLHF.

V is TRBV5-1 and J is TRBJ2-7; TRBD2 is a possible D gene (5 bases). CDR3 length: 16 residues. V shed 0 bases and J shed 3 bases, with 16 bases lying between them. CDR1 SGHRS and CDR2 YFSETQ come from the germline V gene. Here the CDR3 reads CASSLVRGNSLYEQYF. The CDR3 DNA sequence: TGCGCCAGCAGCTTGGTACGGGGAAATAGCCTCTACGAGCAGTACTTC.

The chain links TRBV5-4 to TRBJ1-1; D is possibly TRBD1 (6 bases). This CDR3 contains 15 residues. From germline, CDR1 is SGHNT and CDR2 YYREEE (reference sequence). Trimming shortened V by 3 bases and J by 0 bases, and 12 bases separated the two germline ends. The DNA of the CDR3 is TGTGCCAGCAGCTCGGCGACAGGTTTGAACACTGAAGCTTTCTTT. It encodes CASSSATGLNTEAFF.

The chain is built from TRBV6-5 and TRBJ2-3; possibly TRBD1 for D (6 bases). The CDR3 has 15 residues. Deletions cut 6 bases from V and 0 bases from J, with 13 bases between. In germline, CDR1 is MNHEY, CDR2 SVGAGI. The chain's CDR3 is CASRKTGSSTDTQYF. CDR3 coding DNA: TGTGCCAGCAGAAAAACAGGGTCTAGCACAGATACGCAGTATTTT.

This clone was detected only a few times. The gene calls are TRBV14 and TRBJ2-7; D may be TRBD2 (5 bases). CDR3 length: 13 amino acids. Germline V gene sequence: CDR1 SGHDN, CDR2 FVKESK. Trimming took off 4 bases at V and 2 bases at J, with 9 bases between the two ends. The CDR3: CASSPTRTYEQYF. In nucleotides, the CDR3 is TGTGCCAGCAGCCCTACTAGGACCTACGAGCAGTACTTC. Looking up the rest from reference TRBV14 and TRBJ2-7 gives the full variable domain: EAGVTQFPSHSVIEKGQTVTLRCDPISGHDNLYWYRRVMGKEIKFLLHFVKESKQDESGMPNNRFLAERTGGTYSTLKVQPAELEDSGVYFCASSPTRTYEQYFGPGTRLTVT.

A single count supports this clone. The chain recombines TRBV30 with TRBJ1-2; maybe TRBD1 (6 bases). CDR1 GTSNPN and CDR2 SVGIG come from the germline V gene (reference sequence). CDR3 length: 13 residues. With 5 bases removed from V and 5 bases from J, the gap between germline ends came to 15 bases. CDR3 nucleotide sequence: TGTGCCTGGGCCAAGGGGGGGAAATATGGCTACACCTTC. Its translation: CAWAKGGKYGYTF.

The chain joins TRBV6-5 to TRBJ1-4; 7 nucleotides match TRBD1. The CDR3 has 15 amino acids. From germline, CDR1 is MNHEY and CDR2 SVGAGI. The V and J ends lost 2 bases and 6 bases, in that order; junction bases with no gene match: 6. CDR3 sequence: CASSYNRGSHEKLFF. The CDR3 region has the DNA TGTGCCAGCAGTTACAACAGGGGTAGTCATGAAAAACTGTTTTTT.

The V call is TRBV3-1 (or the pseudogene TRBV3-2), the J call TRBJ1-5; no definite D call. The CDR3 has 15 amino acids. Germline assignment: CDR1 LGHDT and CDR2 YNNKEL (reference sequence). V was pared by 4 bases and J by 9 bases, with 19 bases between. The CDR3, as DNA: TGTGCCAGCAGCCGCGCTGGTAAGGGAGGTTGGCCCCAGCATTTT. Translation gives CASSRAGKGGWPQHF.

This clone was observed a few times. The V gene is TRBV7-2, the J gene TRBJ1-2; D is unresolved. In germline, CDR1 is SGHTA, CDR2 FQGNSA. V lost 1 base, J lost 4 bases, and 16 bases lay in between. This CDR3 is built from 16 residues. CDR3 protein: CASSLEISASGYGYTF. The CDR3 DNA is TGTGCCAGCAGCTTAGAGATCTCGGCCTCCGGCTATGGCTACACCTTC.

This clone has only a few counts. This chain uses TRBV4-2 with TRBJ2-7, with TRBD1 matching 8 bases. V shed 1 base and J 5 bases; nucleotides not matched to a gene: 4. Germline CDR1 reads LGHNA; CDR2 reads YNFKEQ. The CDR3 covers 14 residues. CDR3 sequence: CASSQVAGGDEQYF. The CDR3 nucleotides are TGTGCCAGCAGCCAAGTCGCAGGGGGCGACGAGCAGTACTTC.

V and J are TRBV10-1 and TRBJ2-7; D is tentatively TRBD1 or TRBD2 (5 bases each). This CDR3 spans 14 amino acids. The ends were cut back, 2 bases at V and 1 base at J, with 9 bases in the middle. Germline CDR1 reads WNHNN; CDR2 reads SYGVQD (reference sequence). The CDR3 region has the DNA TGCGCCAGCAGTGAGGGGGGACCTTCCTACGAGCAGTACTTC. It yields the protein CASSEGGPSYEQYF.

By sample fraction, this clone is medium-sized. V gene TRBV6-5 combines with J gene TRBJ2-3, with a tentative D call TRBD2 (5 bases). Germline CDR1 and CDR2: MNHEY and SVGAGI. Trimming took off 4 bases at V and 2 bases at J, with 10 bases between the two ends. This CDR3 contains 14 residues. The CDR3 nucleotides read TGTGCCAGCAGTTGGGAGCGAAACACAGATACGCAGTATTTT. It encodes CASSWERNTDTQYF.

The chain recombines TRBV20-1 with TRBJ2-1; a weak D match, TRBD2 (5 bases). Germline V CDR1 and CDR2: DFQATT, SNEGSKA (reference sequence). Trimming took off 6 bases at V and 6 bases at J, with 9 bases between the two ends. This CDR3 contains 11 residues. The CDR3 loop reads CSAPTSNEQFF. CDR3 in DNA: TGCAGTGCGCCTACTAGCAATGAGCAGTTCTTC.

The V call is TRBV5-1, the J call TRBJ2-3; no clear D. The V end lost 1 base, the J end lost 2 bases, and 8 bases lay between the germline ends. This CDR3 has 14 residues. The germline gives CDR1 SGHRS, CDR2 YFSETQ. The CDR3 bases are TGCGCCAGCAGCTTGCTCCAGTCCACAGATACGCAGTATTTT. It codes for CASSLLQSTDTQYF.

Here the CDR3 DNA reads TGTGCCAGCAGCCCCGTCGACAGGGGGTTATCCTACGAGCAGTACTTC. It yields the protein CASSPVDRGLSYEQYF. The chain links TRBV7-9 to TRBJ2-7; 9 bases are a match to TRBD1. The trim removed 5 bases at V and 1 base at J, leaving 9 bases unmatched. The CDR3 covers 16 residues. Germline loops: CDR1 SEHNR, CDR2 FQNEAQ (reference sequence).

This sequence joins TRBV7-3 and TRBJ1-5; D is ambiguous. The CDR3 is made up of 17 amino acids. The V gene's germline CDR1 is SGHTA and CDR2 FQGTGA. V lost 2 bases to trimming and J lost 0 bases, with 14 bases between them. The CDR3 reads CASSLDCRRSSNQPQHF. The CDR3 DNA reads as TGTGCCAGCAGCTTAGATTGTCGACGGAGTAGCAATCAGCCCCAGCATTTT.

This chain joins TRBV5-1 and TRBJ2-5, with TRBD2 matching over 7 bases. Germline CDR1 is SGHRS and CDR2 is YFSETQ. The V gene end was trimmed by 1 base and the J gene end by 1 base; junction bases not matched to a gene: 7. The CDR3 spans 16 residues. The CDR3 protein is CASSLSAGVSQETQYF. The CDR3 DNA sequence: TGCGCCAGCAGCTTGTCGGCGGGAGTTTCCCAAGAGACCCAGTACTTC.

The chain recombines TRBV4-3 with TRBJ2-3; TRBD2 aligns across 13 bases. J lost 3 bases, V lost 2 bases, and 8 bases had no gene match. The CDR3 has 18 amino acids. Looked up from germline, CDR1 is LGHNA and CDR2 is YSLEER. The CDR3 reads CASSQNPGLAGRTDTQYF. Written as DNA, the CDR3 is TGCGCCAGCAGCCAAAATCCGGGACTAGCGGGGAGGACAGATACGCAGTATTTT.

Written as DNA, the CDR3 is TGTGCCAGTAGTATCCTTGGGTCCAAAAACATTCAGTACTTC. The encoded protein is CASSILGSKNIQYF. The chain combines TRBV19 with TRBJ2-4; D not resolved. This CDR3 comprises 14 residues. CDR1 and CDR2 from the germline V gene are LNHDA and SQIVND (reference sequence). Trimming took 3 bases from V and 2 from J, leaving 8 bases between them.

The chain couples TRBV3-1 (or the pseudogene TRBV3-2) to TRBJ2-3, with no clear D. Deletions cut 6 bases from V and 0 bases from J, with 19 bases between. This CDR3 has 17 amino acids. Germline loops: CDR1 LGHDT, CDR2 YNNKEL (reference sequence). Here the CDR3 reads CASSRINRYSSTDTQYF. For the CDR3, the DNA is TGTGCCAGCAGTCGAATAAACAGATACTCTAGCACAGATACGCAGTATTTT.

The DNA for the CDR3 is TGTGCCAGCAGCCAAGATCAAGCGGGGGGGCTCCAGGCCAATGAGCAGTTCTTC. It translates to CASSQDQAGGLQANEQFF. The chain joins TRBV4-2 to TRBJ2-1; TRBD2 agrees at 10 bases. Trimming at V came to 0 bases and at J to 6 bases, leaving 11 bases not matched to a gene. The CDR3 runs to 18 residues. Germline V gives CDR1 LGHNA, CDR2 YNFKEQ.